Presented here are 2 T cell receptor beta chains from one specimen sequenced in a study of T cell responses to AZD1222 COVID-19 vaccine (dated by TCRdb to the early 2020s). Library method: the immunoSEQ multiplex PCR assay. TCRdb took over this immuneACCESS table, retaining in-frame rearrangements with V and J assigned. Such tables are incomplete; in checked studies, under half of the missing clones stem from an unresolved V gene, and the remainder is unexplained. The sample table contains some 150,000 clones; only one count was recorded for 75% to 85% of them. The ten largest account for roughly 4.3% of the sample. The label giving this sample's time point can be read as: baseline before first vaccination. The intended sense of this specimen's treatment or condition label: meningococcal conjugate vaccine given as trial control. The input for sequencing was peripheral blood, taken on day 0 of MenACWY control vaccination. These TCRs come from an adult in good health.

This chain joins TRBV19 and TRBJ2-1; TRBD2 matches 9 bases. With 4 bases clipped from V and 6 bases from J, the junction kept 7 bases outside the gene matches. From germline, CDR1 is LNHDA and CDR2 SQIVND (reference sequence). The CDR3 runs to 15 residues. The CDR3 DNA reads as TGTGCCAGTAGTACTCGCGGGGGGGCACCCAATGAGCAGTTCTTC. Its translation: CASSTRGGAPNEQFF. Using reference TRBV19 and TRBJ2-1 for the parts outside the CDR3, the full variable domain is DGGITQSPKYLFRKEGQNVTLSCEQNLNHDAMYWYRQDPGQGLRLIYYSQIVNDFQKGDIAEGYSVSREKKESFPLTVTSAQKNPTAFYLCASSTRGGAPNEQFFGPGTRLTVL.

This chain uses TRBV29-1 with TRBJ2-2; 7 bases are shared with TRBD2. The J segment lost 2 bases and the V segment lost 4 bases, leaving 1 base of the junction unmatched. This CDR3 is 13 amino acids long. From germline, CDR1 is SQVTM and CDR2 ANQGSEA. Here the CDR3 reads CSVGLANTGELFF. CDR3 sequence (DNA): TGCAGCGTTGGACTAGCCAACACCGGGGAGCTGTTTTTT.